Included here is one TCR beta chain sequence, with context. It has no known antigen specificity. Base qualities were left out, and no much larger clone turns up one base away. This sample was included in a study of T cell responses to AZD1222 COVID-19 vaccine (TCRdb year 2021). Regarding the study in general: AZD1222 recipients given second doses at about 4 weeks or at about 12 weeks were pooled, since spike-specific TCR depth and breadth were not found to differ between the two schedules. A total of 233 trial participants underwent TCR sequencing, of whom nearly 210 had received two doses of AZD1222 and some 25 had received two doses of the MenACWY control vaccine. Trial participants were enrolled by age into 18-55, 56-69 and 70-plus year subgroups, with roughly 160, 29 and 62 TCR-sequenced participants respectively.

Read against the paper, the sample's time point label means: baseline before first vaccination. Samples from vaccinated people were obtained from the UK trials COV001 and COV002, which included a single-blind randomized controlled phase 2/3 trial of AZD1222 (ChAdOx1 nCoV-19) in healthy adults. For TCRbeta chain sequencing, PBMC samples from trial participants were taken at day 0 and at day 28 after the second dose. The trim is 1 base for V and 4 bases for J, with a gap of 14 bases between the germline ends. From a lookup of the germline V gene, CDR1 and CDR2 are MGHRA and YSYEKL. From the cysteine up to the phenylalanine, the CDR3 has a length of 15 residues. The only DNA kept is the CDR3, 45 bases in frame from the first base. Results the study describes overall, beyond this receptor: Conclusions about previously exposed vaccinees are limited because only six or seven AZD1222 recipients were SARS-CoV-2 seropositive at baseline. Because no day 14 peak-response samples were available, the repertoires could be characterized only after the peak T cell response. After two AZD1222 doses, both the breadth and the depth of spike-specific TCRs were significantly higher than at day 0 and than in MenACWY recipients. The whole spike protein was spanned by vaccine-associated CD4 TCRs, and dominant responses were seen in regions 160-218 and 743-854. The 56-69-year group was small, and its depth increase did not reach significance, likely because of low power. Reportedly, almost half of the unique spike-specific TCRs recognized epitopes lying outside the regions that are mutated in the B.1.351 and B.1.1.7 variants. Participants were mostly white British and included more females than males, and it was suggested by the authors that clonal diversity may have been underestimated.

The CDR3 regions of human TCRbeta chains were subjected to immunosequencing. Turning to the authors' computational methods: Repertoire TCRs were checked for matches against a reference library of SARS-CoV-2-specific TCRs that had been generated using the MIRA antigen-specificity platform. Breadth meant the fraction of unique TCRs that were SARS-CoV-2-associated, whereas depth meant the fraction of total T cells that were SARS-CoV-2-associated. Each spike-specific TCR was assigned to its reactive spike region and to a CD4 or CD8 class using the MIRA data. Log10-transformed breadth and depth values were compared by one-way ANOVA with Sidak's multiple comparisons tests. As stored in TCRdb, this immuneACCESS dataset retains in-frame rearrangements with V and J assigned. A fraction of the clones does not appear; measured against another copy, unresolved V genes explain less than half of the discrepancy, and the remainder lacks a known reason. V, J and clone size were drawn from that table, and D and trimming were deduced from the DNA. The sample has 85,000 to 90,000 clones on record, roughly 90% of them singletons. Of the sample, about 2.2% falls within the top ten clones.

The chain is encoded by TRBV4-1 joined to TRBJ2-7; the D gene is possibly TRBD1, with 6 bases matching. The TCR sequence derives from an adult in good health. Source: peripheral blood, taken on day 0 of AZD1222 vaccination. In nucleotide form, the sequence is TGCGCCAGCAGCCAAGGAACAGGGAAGATATACGAGCAGTACTTC. The encoded protein is CASSQGTGKIYEQYF.